This TCR beta chain emerged from a study of blood T cells in healthy people across ages. This clonotype has a handful of counts. The second PCR ran about 6 to 11 cycles with a sample-barcoded 5' primer and J-beta primers. Each CDR3 protein gets one entry after TCRdb re-called the 5' RACE reads with MiXCR. The table shows 1.5 million to 2 million distinct CDR3 sequences, with around 36% occurring only once. Germline V gene lookup returns CDR1 DFQATT and CDR2 SNEGSKA (reference sequence). There are 12 residues in the CDR3. The sequenced sample was blood. The chain combines TRBV20-1 with TRBJ2-4; D is possibly TRBD2 (6 bases). The clonotype comes from a woman aged 25 to 39 in good health. CDR3 protein: CSGMGGENIQYF. In DNA, the CDR3 is TGCAGCGGGATGGGCGGGGAGAACATTCAGTACTTC.